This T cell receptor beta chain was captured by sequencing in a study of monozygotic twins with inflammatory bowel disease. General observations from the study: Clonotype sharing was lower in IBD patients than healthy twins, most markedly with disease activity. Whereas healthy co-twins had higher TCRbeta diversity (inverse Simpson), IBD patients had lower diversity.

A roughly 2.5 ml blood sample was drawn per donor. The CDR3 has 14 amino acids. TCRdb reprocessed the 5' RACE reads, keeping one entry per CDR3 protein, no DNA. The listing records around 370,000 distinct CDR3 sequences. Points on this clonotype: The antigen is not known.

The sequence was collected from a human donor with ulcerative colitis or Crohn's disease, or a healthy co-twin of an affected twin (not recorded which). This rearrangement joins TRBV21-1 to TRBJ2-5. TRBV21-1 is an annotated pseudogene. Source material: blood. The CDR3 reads CASSKAGRLGAQYF.